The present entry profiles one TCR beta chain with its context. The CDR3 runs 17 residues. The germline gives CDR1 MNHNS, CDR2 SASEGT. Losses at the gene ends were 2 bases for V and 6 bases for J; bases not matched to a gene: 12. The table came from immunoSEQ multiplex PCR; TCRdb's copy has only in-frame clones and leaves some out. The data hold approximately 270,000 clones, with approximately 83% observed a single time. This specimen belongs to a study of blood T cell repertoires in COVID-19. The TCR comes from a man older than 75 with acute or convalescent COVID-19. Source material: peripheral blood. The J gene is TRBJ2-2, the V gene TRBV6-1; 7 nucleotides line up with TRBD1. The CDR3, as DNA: TGTGCCAGCAGTGAAAGGATGACAGGGAGTGTGGCCGGGGAGCTGTTTTTT. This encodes CASSERMTGSVAGELFF.